This T cell receptor beta chain was profiled in a study of blood T cell repertoires in COVID-19. Study overall: The samples span acute and convalescent COVID-19 from the United States, Italy and Spain. Sources were T cells, B-cell-depleted T cells, or PBMCs; the material itself was cDNA or gDNA.

Recruited during active infection, patients (from Seattle) were subsequently followed longitudinally. Trimming cost V 4 bases and J 3 bases, with 6 bases left between them. CDR1 MNHEY and CDR2 SVGAGI come from the germline V gene. The CDR3 is 12 amino acids. As processed by the authors: Counts of nucleated cells, estimated from reference gene primer amplification, were obtained. Using immunoSEQ multiplex PCR, the repertoire was profiled, and TCRdb retains in-frame clones only, with some absent. The V and J calls and clone size were taken over from that table, and D and trimming were inferred from the DNA. The sample includes under 450,000 clones, 88% of them seen just once.

The sequencing sample was made of peripheral blood. This clonotype was sampled from a woman in her forties or fifties with COVID-19, enrolled during active disease. The chain is built from TRBV6-5 and TRBJ1-2; D unresolved. CDR3 in DNA: TGTGCCAGCAGTTCGTTATACTATGGCTACACCTTC. Residues: CASSSLYYGYTF.